This TCR beta chain was recorded in a study of blood T cell repertoires in COVID-19. Study context: Samples taken during acute and convalescent COVID-19 were collected in the United States, Italy and Spain. The analysed material was cDNA or gDNA that came from T cells, B-cell-depleted T cells, or PBMCs.

In the original workflow: Estimation of nucleated cell counts was performed using reference gene primer amplification. The method was immunoSEQ multiplex PCR; TCRdb's version includes in-frame clones alone and lacks a portion of them. For V, J and clone size, that table is used; D and trimming come from the DNA. The sample contains about 120,000 clones, just over 90% of which appear only once. This CDR3 is 15 amino acids long. From germline, CDR1 is SGHTA and CDR2 FQGTGA. Trimming took 4 bases from V and 2 from J; bases not matched to a gene: 3. The TCR comes from a human donor with active COVID-19. The donor label of this sample is uncertain. The sequenced sample consisted of peripheral blood. The V and J genes are TRBV7-3 and TRBJ2-3; 10 bases line up with TRBD2. CDR3 region: CASSSLAGATDTQYF. The DNA of the CDR3 is TGTGCCAGCAGCTCTCTAGCGGGGGCCACAGATACGCAGTATTTT.